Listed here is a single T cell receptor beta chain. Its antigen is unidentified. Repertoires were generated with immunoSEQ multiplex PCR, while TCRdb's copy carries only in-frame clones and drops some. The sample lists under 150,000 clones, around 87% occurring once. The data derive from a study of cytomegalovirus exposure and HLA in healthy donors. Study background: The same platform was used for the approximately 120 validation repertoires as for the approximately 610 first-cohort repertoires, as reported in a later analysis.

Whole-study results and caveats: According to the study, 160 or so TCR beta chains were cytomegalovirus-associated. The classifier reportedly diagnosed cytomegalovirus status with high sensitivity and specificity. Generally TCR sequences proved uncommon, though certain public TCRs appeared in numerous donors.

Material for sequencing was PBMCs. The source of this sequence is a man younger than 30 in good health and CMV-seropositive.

The CDR3 bases are TGTGCCAGCAGCTTAGGCGGCCTAGCGGGCTATTTCCCCAATGAGCAGTTCTTC. As protein: CASSLGGLAGYFPNEQFF. This sequence joins TRBV13 and TRBJ2-1; 8 nucleotides align to TRBD2. The trim removed 0 bases at V and 6 bases at J, leaving 13 bases unmatched. The CDR3 runs 18 residues. Germline lookup yields CDR1 PRHDT and CDR2 FYEKMQ (reference sequence). Full variable domain (rest looked up from reference TRBV13 and TRBJ2-1): AAGVIQSPRHLIKEKRETATLKCYPIPRHDTVYWYQQGPGQDPQFLISFYEKMQSDKGSIPDRFSAQQFSDYHSELNMSSLELGDSALYFCASSLGGLAGYFPNEQFFGPGTRLTVL.